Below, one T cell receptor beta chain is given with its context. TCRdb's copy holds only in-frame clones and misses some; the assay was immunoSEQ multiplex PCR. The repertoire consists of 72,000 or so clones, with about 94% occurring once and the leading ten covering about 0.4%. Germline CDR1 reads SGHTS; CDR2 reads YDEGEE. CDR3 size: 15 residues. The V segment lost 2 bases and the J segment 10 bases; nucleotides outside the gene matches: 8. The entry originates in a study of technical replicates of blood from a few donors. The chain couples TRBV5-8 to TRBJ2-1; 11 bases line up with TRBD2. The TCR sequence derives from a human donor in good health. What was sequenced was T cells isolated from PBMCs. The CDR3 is CASSLSSGRAREQFF. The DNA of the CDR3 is TGTGCCAGCAGCTTAAGTAGCGGGAGGGCCAGGGAGCAGTTCTTC.